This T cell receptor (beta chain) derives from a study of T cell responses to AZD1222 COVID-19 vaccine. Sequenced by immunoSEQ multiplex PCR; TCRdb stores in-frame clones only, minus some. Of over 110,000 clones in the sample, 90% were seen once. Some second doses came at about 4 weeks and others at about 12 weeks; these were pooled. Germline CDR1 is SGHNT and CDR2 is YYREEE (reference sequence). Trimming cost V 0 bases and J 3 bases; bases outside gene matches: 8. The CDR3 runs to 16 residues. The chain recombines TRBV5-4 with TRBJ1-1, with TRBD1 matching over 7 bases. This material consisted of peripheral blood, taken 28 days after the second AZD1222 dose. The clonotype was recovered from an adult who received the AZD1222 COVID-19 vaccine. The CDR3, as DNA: TGTGCCAGCAGCTTGGGCACAGGGGTTCCCTACACTGAAGCTTTCTTT. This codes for CASSLGTGVPYTEAFF.